These 8 T cell receptor beta chains were sequenced from one sample in a study of control samples from healthy donors and cancer patients. TCRdb's copy holds only in-frame clones and misses some; the assay was immunoSEQ multiplex PCR. The sample shows 150,000 or so clones, under 95% of them seen only once. The specimen was blood. The receptor source for this set is a man between 18 and 29 years old in good health.

V gene TRBV5-6 combines with J gene TRBJ1-5; the match to TRBD1 covers 11 bases. There are 14 residues in the CDR3. Germline CDR1 reads SGHDT; CDR2 reads YYEEEE. The V and J ends lost 5 bases and 6 bases, in that order; junction bases with no gene match: 4. CDR3 DNA sequence: TGTGCCAGCAGTGCGGGACAGGGGGTTCAGCCCCAGCATTTT. It encodes CASSAGQGVQPQHF.

V gene TRBV7-6 combines with J gene TRBJ2-5, with TRBD2 matching over 7 bases. With V trimmed by 3 bases and J by 5 bases, 12 bases remained unmatched. Germline CDR1 and CDR2: SGHVS and FNYEAQ. The CDR3 totals 16 residues. The DNA for the CDR3 is TGTGCCAGCAGCTTGAGAGCGACAGCGGGGAGGGAGACCCAGTACTTC. Its protein is CASSLRATAGRETQYF.

This clone has a single count. The chain employs TRBV28 and TRBJ1-1; D uncertain. CDR1 and CDR2 from the germline V gene are MDHEN and SYDVKM. V lost 2 bases to trimming and J lost 5 bases, with 15 bases between them. The CDR3 extends over 15 amino acids. This CDR3 is CASSLRVRRGTEAFF. The CDR3 nucleotides read TGTGCCAGCAGTTTAAGGGTCAGGCGGGGTACTGAAGCTTTCTTT.

This clone was counted a single time. The rearrangement links TRBV6-5 to TRBJ2-2; D uncertain. There are 16 residues in the CDR3. V gave up 7 bases and J gave up 0 bases, with 15 bases separating them. Germline-derived CDR1 and CDR2 are MNHEY and SVGAGI. The CDR3 nucleotides read TGTGCCAGCATTTCCTCCTGGAACTCGAACACCGGGGAGCTGTTTTTT. It translates to CASISSWNSNTGELFF.

This chain joins TRBV20-1 and TRBJ2-1; D is uncertain. V was cut by 3 bases and J by 4 bases, with 7 bases left in between. Germline loops: CDR1 DFQATT, CDR2 SNEGSKA (reference sequence). This CDR3 has 12 amino acids. The CDR3 region has the DNA TGCAGTGCTAGTCCCAGGTACAATGAGCAGTTCTTC. Its protein product is CSASPRYNEQFF.

V is TRBV7-2 and J is TRBJ2-3, with 12 nucleotides matching TRBD2. Germline V CDR1 and CDR2: SGHTA, FQGNSA. The length of the CDR3 is 17 residues. With 3 bases clipped from V and 4 bases from J, the junction kept 8 bases outside the gene matches. CDR3 amino acids: CASSFRGLAGRADTQYF. Written as DNA, the CDR3 is TGTGCCAGCAGCTTCCGAGGACTAGCGGGACGGGCAGATACGCAGTATTTT.

The V call is TRBV10-2, the J call TRBJ2-5; a weak D match, TRBD1 (7 bases). The CDR3 extends over 16 amino acids. Trimming cost V 0 bases and J 5 bases, with 16 bases left between them. Germline V lookup: CDR1 WSHSY, CDR2 SAAADI. CDR3 nucleotide sequence: TGCGCCAGCAGTGAGTCGACTCAGACAGGGAGGGAGACCCAGTACTTC. Protein: CASSESTQTGRETQYF.

As regards this clone: This sample includes further DNA sequences coding for the same CDR3. V is TRBV5-1 and J is TRBJ1-5; possible D gene TRBD1, 5 bases. The CDR3 length is 13 residues. Trimming cost V 2 bases and J 4 bases, with 7 bases left between them. Germline CDR1 is SGHRS and CDR2 is YFSETQ. In nucleotides, the CDR3 is TGCGCCAGCAGCTTATCAGGGAATCAGCCCCAGCATTTT. It yields the protein CASSLSGNQPQHF.